What follows are 4 T cell receptor beta chains derived from one specimen sequenced in a study of a mutant IDH1 vaccine in newly diagnosed glioma. No antigen has been assigned to these receptors. This sample's time point: week 47, end of study. A single vaccine dose contained 300 ug of mutant IDH1 20-mer peptide, and topical imiquimod was used with it. Sequencing was performed with immunoSEQ multiplex PCR; in TCRdb, only in-frame clones are kept and a portion is missing. The sample shows about 55,000 clones, about 80% of them seen only once. Sequenced material: PBMCs, taken from a glioma patient whose treatment included an IDH1 peptide vaccine. The receptors originated from a woman between 40 and 50 years old with glioma. Some clones in this sample may be carry-over from other donors' samples.

This rearrangement joins TRBV30 to TRBJ1-3; no firm D call. This CDR3 has 16 residues. Germline CDR1 is GTSNPN and CDR2 is SVGIG (reference sequence). With 0 bases removed from V and 0 bases from J, the gap between germline ends came to 12 bases. The CDR3 DNA reads as TGTGCCTGGAGTGTACCAGGCGGTCACTCTGGAAACACCATATATTTT. It is translated as CAWSVPGGHSGNTIYF.

The V and J genes are TRBV7-9 and TRBJ1-2; perhaps TRBD1 as D (5 bases). V shed 5 bases and J shed 4 bases, with 17 bases lying between them. From germline, CDR1 is SEHNR and CDR2 FQNEAQ (reference sequence). This CDR3 is 15 amino acids long. The CDR3 DNA sequence: TGTGCCAGCAGCCAGGGCCCCCTAGGTCGCTATGGCTACACCTTC. Translation: CASSQGPLGRYGYTF.

The chain uses TRBV18 and TRBJ1-1; D remains unclear. The CDR3 extends over 15 amino acids. V lost 3 bases and J lost 1, with 12 bases in between. In germline, CDR1 is KGHSH, CDR2 LQKENI. The CDR3 DNA is TGTGCCAGCTCACCCTCCCCGGTGGCGAACACTGAAGCTTTCTTT. Translated: CASSPSPVANTEAFF.

CDR3 coding DNA: TGTGCCAGCAGTAGCGGCGTCACAGATACGCAGTATTTT. It yields the protein CASSSGVTDTQYF. This sequence joins TRBV6-1 and TRBJ2-3; maybe TRBD2 (5 bases). The germline gives CDR1 MNHNS, CDR2 SASEGT. The CDR3 runs to 13 residues. The V end lost 5 bases, the J end lost 2 bases, and 8 bases lay between the germline ends.